The T cell receptor beta chain under discussion was sequenced for a study of shared clonotypes between healthy human individuals. Whole-study context: Donors had three CD4 naive, three CD4 memory, two CD8 naive and one CD8 memory plate apiece. Study conclusions and caveats: A limitation of the genetic and exposure-history diversity represented arose from few donors.

Germline V gene sequence: CDR1 MDHEN, CDR2 SYDVKM. Trimming took 8 bases from V and 0 from J, leaving 14 bases between them. This CDR3 region has 14 residues. This clone has only one observation. Antigen specificity is unknown. The method was immunoSEQ multiplex PCR; TCRdb's version includes in-frame clones alone and lacks a portion of them. The sample has 1.4 million or so clones, approximately 98.5% seen once. Sequenced material: naive CD4+ T cells sorted from blood. Subset specified: CD45RA+ positively selected. The genes are TRBV28 and TRBJ2-7; D may be TRBD2 (5 bases). The sequence came from a man younger than 45 in good health. The chain's CDR3 is CASARGWRSYEQYF. The CDR3, as DNA: TGTGCCAGCGCCCGGGGATGGCGCTCCTACGAGCAGTACTTC.